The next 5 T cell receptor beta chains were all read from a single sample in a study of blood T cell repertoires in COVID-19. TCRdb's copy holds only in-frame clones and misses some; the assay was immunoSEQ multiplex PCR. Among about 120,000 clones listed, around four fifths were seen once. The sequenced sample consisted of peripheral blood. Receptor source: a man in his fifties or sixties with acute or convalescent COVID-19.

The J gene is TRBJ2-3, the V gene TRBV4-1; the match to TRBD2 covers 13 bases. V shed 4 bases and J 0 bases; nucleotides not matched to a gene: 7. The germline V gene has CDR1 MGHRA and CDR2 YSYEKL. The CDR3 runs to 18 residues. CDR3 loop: CASSRGTSGVTSTDTQYF. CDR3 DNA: TGCGCCAGCAGCCGGGGGACTAGCGGGGTGACTAGCACAGATACGCAGTATTTT.

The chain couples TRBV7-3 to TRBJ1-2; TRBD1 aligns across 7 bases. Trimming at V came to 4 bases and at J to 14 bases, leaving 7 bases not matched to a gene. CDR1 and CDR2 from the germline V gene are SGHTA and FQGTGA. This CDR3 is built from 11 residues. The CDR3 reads CASSSTGAQTF. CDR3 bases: TGTGCCAGCAGCTCCACAGGGGCCCAGACCTTC.

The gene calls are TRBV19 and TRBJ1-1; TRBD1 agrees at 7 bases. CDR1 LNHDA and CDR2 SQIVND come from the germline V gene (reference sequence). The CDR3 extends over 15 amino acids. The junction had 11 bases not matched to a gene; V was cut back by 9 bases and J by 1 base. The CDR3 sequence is CASKGKGAGNTEAFF. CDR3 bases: TGTGCCAGCAAAGGGAAGGGGGCAGGGAACACTGAAGCTTTCTTT.

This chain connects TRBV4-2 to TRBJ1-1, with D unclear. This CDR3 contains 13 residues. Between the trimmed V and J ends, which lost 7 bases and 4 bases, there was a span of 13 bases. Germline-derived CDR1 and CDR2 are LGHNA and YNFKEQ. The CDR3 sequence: CASTKRVFTEAFF. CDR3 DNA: TGTGCCAGCACGAAACGGGTATTCACTGAAGCTTTCTTT.

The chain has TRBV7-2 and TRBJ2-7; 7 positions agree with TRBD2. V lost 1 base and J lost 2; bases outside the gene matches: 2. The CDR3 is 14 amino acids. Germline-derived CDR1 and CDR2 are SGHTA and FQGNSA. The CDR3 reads CASSLGGSPYEQYF. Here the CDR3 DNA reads TGTGCCAGCAGCTTAGGCGGGAGCCCCTACGAGCAGTACTTC. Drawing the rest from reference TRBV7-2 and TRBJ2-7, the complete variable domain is GAGVSQSPSNKVTEKGKDVELRCDPISGHTALYWYRQSLGQGLEFLIYFQGNSAPDKSGLPSDRFSAERTGGSVSTLTIQRTQQEDSAVYLCASSLGGSPYEQYFGPGTRLTVT.